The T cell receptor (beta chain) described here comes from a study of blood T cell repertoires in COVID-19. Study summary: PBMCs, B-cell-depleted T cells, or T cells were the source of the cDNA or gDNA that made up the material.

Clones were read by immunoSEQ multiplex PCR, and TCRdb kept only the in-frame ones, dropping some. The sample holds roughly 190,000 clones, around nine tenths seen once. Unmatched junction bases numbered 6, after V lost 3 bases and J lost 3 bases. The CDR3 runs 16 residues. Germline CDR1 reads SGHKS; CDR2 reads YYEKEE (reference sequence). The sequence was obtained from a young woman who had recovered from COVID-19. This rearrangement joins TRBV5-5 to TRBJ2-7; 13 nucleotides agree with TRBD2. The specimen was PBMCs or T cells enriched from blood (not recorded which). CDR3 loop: CASSWTWTSGSYEQYF. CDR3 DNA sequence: TGTGCCAGCAGCTGGACCTGGACTAGCGGGAGCTACGAGCAGTACTTC.